This is a list of T cell receptor beta chains from one sample in a study of shared clonotypes between healthy human individuals. Clones were read by immunoSEQ multiplex PCR, and TCRdb kept only the in-frame ones, dropping some. The top ten hold around 0.3% of the sample, which has about 380,000 clones, roughly 96% seen once. The specimen sequenced was memory CD8+ T cells sorted from blood. All receptors derive from a man aged 25 to 40 in good health. CDR3s include the opening cysteine and the closing phenylalanine or tryptophan. A D gene is named only where the DNA matches it firmly. Rows give clone size only sometimes, using once, few, many, or a class for an expanded clone.

v_call,j_call,clone_size,cdr3_length,d_call,cdr3_aa,cdr3_nt
TRBV10-3,TRBJ2-3,once,13,-,CAISERLADTQYF,TGTGCCATCAGTGAGAGACTAGCAGATACGCAGTATTTT
TRBV4-2,TRBJ2-1,-,15,-,CASSHASGLDNEQFF,TGTGCCAGCAGCCACGCCTCTGGGCTGGACAATGAGCAGTTCTTC
TRBV7-9,TRBJ2-5,-,11,-,CASKGGETQYF,TGTGCCAGCAAAGGCGGGGAGACCCAGTACTTC
TRBV6-5,TRBJ2-7,-,14,-,CASSSVGESYEQYF,TGTGCCAGCAGTTCGGTCGGGGAGTCCTACGAGCAGTACTTC
TRBV6-1,TRBJ2-1,-,12,-,CASSELPNEQFF,TGTGCCAGCAGTGAACTGCCAAATGAGCAGTTCTTC
TRBV18,TRBJ2-1,-,17,TRBD2,CASSLRLAGGRGNEQFF,TGTGCCAGCTCACTCCGACTAGCGGGAGGGCGGGGCAATGAGCAGTTCTTC
TRBV6-1,TRBJ1-1,-,14,-,CASLPGNPPTEAFF,TGTGCCAGCCTCCCGGGGAATCCTCCCACTGAAGCTTTCTTT
TRBV15,TRBJ2-3,once,12,-,CATSRVWDTQYF,TGTGCCACCAGCAGAGTCTGGGATACGCAGTATTTT
TRBV7-9,TRBJ2-3,-,19,TRBD1,CASSLLRGRSPSSTDTQYF,TGTGCCAGCAGCCTTCTCAGGGGGCGCTCCCCTTCTAGCACAGATACGCAGTATTTT
TRBV7-9,TRBJ2-2,-,16,-,CASSLGWRTYTGELFF,TGTGCCAGCAGCCTAGGGTGGCGGACCTACACCGGGGAGCTGTTTTTT
TRBV6-6,TRBJ2-7,once,13,TRBD2,CASSDSGSLKQYF,TGTGCCAGCTCAGATAGCGGGAGTTTAAAGCAGTACTTC
TRBV18,TRBJ2-1,-,12,-,CASSPNGGEQFF,TGTGCCAGCTCACCAAACGGGGGTGAGCAGTTCTTC
TRBV7-9,TRBJ1-4,-,14,-,CASSLDRVGEKLFF,TGTGCCAGCAGCTTGGACCGCGTCGGGGAAAAACTGTTTTTT